This entry describes one T cell receptor (beta chain). As yet, its antigen is unknown. Every subset had its genomic DNA shared out evenly among several immunoSEQ plates. Measured with immunoSEQ multiplex PCR; TCRdb has only the in-frame clones, and not every one. The sample consists of about 2.2 million clones, about 93% of them appearing once. Germline CDR1 is SNHLY and CDR2 is FYNNEI. V was pared by 6 bases and J by 4 bases, with 8 bases between. The CDR3 is 12 amino acids. The source of the sample is a study of shared clonotypes between healthy human individuals. Study results and caveats: Memory subsets generally showed smaller estimated richness than naive subsets did.

Naive CD8 populations comprised CD45RO-negative cells positively selected for CCR7, excluding terminally differentiated effector memory CD45RA+ cells. This TCR was sampled from a man aged 18 to 30 in good health. Some clones in this sample may be carry-over from other donors' samples. The specimen was naive CD8+ T cells from PBMCs. This rearrangement joins TRBV2 to TRBJ2-3; D call uncertain. CDR3 sequence (DNA): TGTGCCAGCAGCGTCGAGGCAGATACGCAGTATTTT. Its translation: CASSVEADTQYF. Complete variable domain (other parts from reference TRBV2 and TRBJ2-3): EPEVTQTPSHQVTQMGQEVILRCVPISNHLYFYWYRQILGQKVEFLVSFYNNEISEKSEIFDDQFSVERPDGSNFTLKIRSTKLEDSAMYFCASSVEADTQYFGPGTRLTVL.